Sequencing of this T cell receptor (beta chain) was carried out in a study of T-cell reconstitution after alpha-beta-depleted transplantation in children (dated by TCRdb to about 2016). Turning to the overall study: Using TCR repertoire profiling, the study followed T-cell immune reconstitution in a quantitative way in children after TCRalphabeta/CD19-depleted allogeneic hematopoietic cell transplantation. General conclusions and limits of the study: Hyperexpanded clone frequencies declined over subsequent months; after one year, T-cell counts and TCRbeta diversity were mostly attributed to newly produced T cells. About two months after transplant, the apparently early recovery of alphabetaT-cell counts reportedly depended on just several hundred clones that had expanded rapidly and came from non-depleted graft cells. The high TCRbeta diversity at day 60 in some patients was ascribed to recipient T cells and intrathymic progenitors that had survived conditioning.

To note about this clonotype: The specificity of this receptor is unknown. No quality values exist for individual bases; no much larger clone is one base distant.

The treatment or condition label, as the study defines it: allogeneic hematopoietic cell transplantation with graft depleted of TCRalphabeta T cells and CD19 B cells. The transplant recipients were children given TCRalphabeta/CD19-depleted allogeneic hematopoietic cell grafts. V is pared back by 6 bases and J by 8 bases, with 10 bases lying between the germline termini. The CDR3 has 11 amino acids, counting the end cysteine and phenylalanine. Just CDR3 DNA is preserved here, 33 bases in frame from base 1. In the germline V gene, CDR1 corresponds to MDHEN and CDR2 to SYDVKM. Preparation of the library involved PCR. TCRdb records Illumina HiSeq 2500 as the sequencer. TCR library preparation used molecular barcoding, with unique molecular identifiers applied to normalize quantification of the TCRbeta repertoire. TCRdb reprocessing: public reads trimmed at Q25 with fastp, clones called with MiXCR, in-frame beta chains kept. CDR3 protein duplicates are merged, each entry listing the most common genes and DNA. The sample data list 450,000 to 600,000 distinct CDR3 sequences, and 10% to 15% of these were observed just once. Clones ranked in the top ten supply approximately 2.1% of the sample.

The chain joins TRBV28 to TRBJ1-2, with TRBD1 as a weak D call on 6 bases. The origin of this receptor is a male patient younger than 18 who had a stem cell transplant for acute myeloid leukemia, so the T cells may come from the graft donor. Sequencing was performed on PBMCs, mostly from graft donor cells, taken 360 days after TCRalphabeta/CD19-depleted stem cell transplant. The nucleotides are TGTGCCAGCAGCTTTGGACAGGGCTACACCTTC. Its translation is CASSFGQGYTF.